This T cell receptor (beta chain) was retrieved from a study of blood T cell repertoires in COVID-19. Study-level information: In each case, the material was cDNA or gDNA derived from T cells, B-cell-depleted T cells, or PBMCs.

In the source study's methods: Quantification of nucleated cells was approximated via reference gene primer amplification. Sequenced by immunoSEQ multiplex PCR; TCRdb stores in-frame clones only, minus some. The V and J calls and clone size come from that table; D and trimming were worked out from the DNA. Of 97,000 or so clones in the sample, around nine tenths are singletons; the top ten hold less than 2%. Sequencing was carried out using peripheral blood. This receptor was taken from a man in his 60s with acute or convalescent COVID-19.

Written as DNA, the CDR3 is TGTGCCATCAGTGATATAAGACAGACCTACGAGCAGTACTTC. Encoded protein: CAISDIRQTYEQYF. The chain has TRBV10-3 and TRBJ2-7; possibly TRBD1 for D (5 bases). Germline V gene sequence: CDR1 ENHRY, CDR2 SYGVKD. The V gene lost 3 bases and the J gene lost 2 bases, with 11 bases spanning the gap. The CDR3 is 14 amino acids.